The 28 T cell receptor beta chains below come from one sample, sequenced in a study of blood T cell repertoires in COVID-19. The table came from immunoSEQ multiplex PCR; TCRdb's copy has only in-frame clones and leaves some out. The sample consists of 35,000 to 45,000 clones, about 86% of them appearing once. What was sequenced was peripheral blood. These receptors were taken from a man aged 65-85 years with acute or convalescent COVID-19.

The CDR3 bases are TGCGCCAGCAGCTTGGATTCCGCGGGGGCGAGGCGGAATTCACCCCTCCACTTT. It specifies CASSLDSAGARRNSPLHF. The gene calls are TRBV5-1 and TRBJ1-6; D may be TRBD1 (6 bases). Germline CDR1 reads SGHRS; CDR2 reads YFSETQ. This CDR3 is 18 amino acids long. The germline V and J ends were trimmed by 0 bases and 7 bases, with 20 bases remaining between them.

Written as DNA, the CDR3 is TGCAGTGCTACGCCTCAGGGGGAGCAGTTCTTC. Its protein is CSATPQGEQFF. The rearrangement links TRBV20-1 to TRBJ2-1; tentatively, D is TRBD1 (6 bases). Trimming pared 4 bases from V and 10 bases from J, leaving 11 bases between. Per germline, CDR1 DFQATT and CDR2 SNEGSKA (reference sequence). The CDR3 totals 11 residues.

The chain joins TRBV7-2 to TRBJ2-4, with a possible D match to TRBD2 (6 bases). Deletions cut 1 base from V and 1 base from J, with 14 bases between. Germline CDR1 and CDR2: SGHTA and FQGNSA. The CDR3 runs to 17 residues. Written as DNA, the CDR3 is TGTGCCAGCAGCTTAGAAGCCCCGGGGGTTGCCAAAAACATTCAGTACTTC. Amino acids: CASSLEAPGVAKNIQYF.

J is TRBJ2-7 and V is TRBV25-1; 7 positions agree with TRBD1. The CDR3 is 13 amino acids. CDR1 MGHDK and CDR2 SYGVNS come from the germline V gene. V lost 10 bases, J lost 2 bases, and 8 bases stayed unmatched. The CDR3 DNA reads TGTGCCACCTCCCGGGACAGAGCCTACGAGCAGTACTTC. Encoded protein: CATSRDRAYEQYF.

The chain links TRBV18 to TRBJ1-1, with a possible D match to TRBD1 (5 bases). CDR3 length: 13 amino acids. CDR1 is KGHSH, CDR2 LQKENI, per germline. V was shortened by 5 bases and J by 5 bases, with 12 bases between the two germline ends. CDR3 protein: CASSDSGGTEAFF. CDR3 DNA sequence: TGTGCCAGCTCAGACAGTGGGGGGACTGAAGCTTTCTTT.

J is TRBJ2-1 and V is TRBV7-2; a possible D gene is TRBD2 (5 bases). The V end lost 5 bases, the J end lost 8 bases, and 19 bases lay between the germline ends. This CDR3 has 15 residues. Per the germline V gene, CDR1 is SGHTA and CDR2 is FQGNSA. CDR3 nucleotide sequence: TGTGCCAGCAGCCCCCGCGGGTGGAGTATGGATGAGCAGTTCTTC. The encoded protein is CASSPRGWSMDEQFF.

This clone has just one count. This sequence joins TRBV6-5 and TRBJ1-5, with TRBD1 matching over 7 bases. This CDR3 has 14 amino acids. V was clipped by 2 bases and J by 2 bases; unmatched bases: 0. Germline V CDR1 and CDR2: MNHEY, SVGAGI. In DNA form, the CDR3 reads TGTGCCAGCAGTTACGACAGGGGCAATCAGCCCCAGCATTTT. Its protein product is CASSYDRGNQPQHF.

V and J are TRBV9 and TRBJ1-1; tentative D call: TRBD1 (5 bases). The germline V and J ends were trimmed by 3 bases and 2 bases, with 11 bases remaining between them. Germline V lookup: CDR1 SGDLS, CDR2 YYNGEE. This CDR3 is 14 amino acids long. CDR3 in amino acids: CASSASTDNTEAFF. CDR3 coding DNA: TGTGCCAGCAGCGCCTCGACAGATAACACTGAAGCTTTCTTT.

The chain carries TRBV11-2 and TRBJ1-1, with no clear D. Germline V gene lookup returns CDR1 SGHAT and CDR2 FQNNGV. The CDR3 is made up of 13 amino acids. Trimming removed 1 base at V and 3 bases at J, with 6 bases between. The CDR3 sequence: CASSLARDTEAFF. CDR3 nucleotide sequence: TGTGCCAGCAGCTTAGCTCGGGACACTGAAGCTTTCTTT.

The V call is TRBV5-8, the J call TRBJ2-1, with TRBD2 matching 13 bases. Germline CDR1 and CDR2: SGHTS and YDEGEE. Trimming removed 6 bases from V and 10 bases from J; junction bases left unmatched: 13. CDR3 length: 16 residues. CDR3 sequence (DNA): TGTGCCAGCAAGGCAGACGGACTAGCGGGAGTAGGGGAGCAGTTCTTC. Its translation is CASKADGLAGVGEQFF.

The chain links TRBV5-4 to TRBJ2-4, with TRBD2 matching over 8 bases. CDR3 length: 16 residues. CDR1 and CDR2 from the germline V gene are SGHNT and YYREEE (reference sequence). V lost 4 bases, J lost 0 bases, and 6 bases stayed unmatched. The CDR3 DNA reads TGTGCCAGCAGCCGGGGGCTAGCGGGAGCCAAAAACATTCAGTACTTC. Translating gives CASSRGLAGAKNIQYF.

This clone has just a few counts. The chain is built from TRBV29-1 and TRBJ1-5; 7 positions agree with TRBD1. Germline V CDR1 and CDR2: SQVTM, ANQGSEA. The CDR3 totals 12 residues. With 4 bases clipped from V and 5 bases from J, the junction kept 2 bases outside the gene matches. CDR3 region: CSVGDRDQPQHF. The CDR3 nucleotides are TGCAGCGTTGGGGACAGAGATCAGCCCCAGCATTTT.

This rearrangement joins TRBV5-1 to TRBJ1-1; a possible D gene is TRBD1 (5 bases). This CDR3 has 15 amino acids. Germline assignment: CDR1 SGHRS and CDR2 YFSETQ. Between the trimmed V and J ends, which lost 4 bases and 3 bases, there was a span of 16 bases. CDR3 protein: CASSLTQGLYTEAFF. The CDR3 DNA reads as TGCGCCAGCAGCCTAACGCAGGGATTGTACACTGAAGCTTTCTTT.

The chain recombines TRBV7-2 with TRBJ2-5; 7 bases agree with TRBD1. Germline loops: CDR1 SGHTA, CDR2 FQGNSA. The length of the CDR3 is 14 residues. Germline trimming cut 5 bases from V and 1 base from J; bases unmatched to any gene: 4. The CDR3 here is CASSVPGGQETQYF. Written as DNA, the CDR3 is TGTGCCAGCAGCGTACCAGGGGGCCAAGAGACCCAGTACTTC.

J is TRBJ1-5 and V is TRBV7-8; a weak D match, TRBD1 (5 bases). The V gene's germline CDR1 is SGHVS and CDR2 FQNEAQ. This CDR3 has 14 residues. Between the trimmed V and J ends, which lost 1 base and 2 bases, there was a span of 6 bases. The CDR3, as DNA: TGTGCCAGCAGCTTAGGGGGCCGCAATCAGCCCCAGCATTTT. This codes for CASSLGGRNQPQHF.

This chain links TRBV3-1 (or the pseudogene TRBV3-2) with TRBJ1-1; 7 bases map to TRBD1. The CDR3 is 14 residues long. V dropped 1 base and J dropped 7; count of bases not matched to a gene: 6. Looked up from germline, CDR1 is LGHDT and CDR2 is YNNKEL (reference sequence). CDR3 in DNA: TGTGCCAGCAGCCAAGGAGGGGGCGGCCTTGAAGCTTTCTTT. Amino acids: CASSQGGGGLEAFF.

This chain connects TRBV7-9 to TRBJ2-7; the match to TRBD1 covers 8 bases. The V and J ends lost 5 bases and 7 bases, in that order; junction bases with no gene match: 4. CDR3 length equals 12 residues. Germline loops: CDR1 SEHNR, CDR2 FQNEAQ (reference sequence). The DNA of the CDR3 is TGTGCCAGCAGCGTCAGGGGGCGTGAGCAGTACTTC. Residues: CASSVRGREQYF.

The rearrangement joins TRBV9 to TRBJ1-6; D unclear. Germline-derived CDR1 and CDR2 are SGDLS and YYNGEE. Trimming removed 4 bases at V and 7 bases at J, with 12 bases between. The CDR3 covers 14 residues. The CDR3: CASSREATNSPLHF. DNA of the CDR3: TGTGCCAGCAGCCGAGAGGCGACGAATTCACCCCTCCACTTT.

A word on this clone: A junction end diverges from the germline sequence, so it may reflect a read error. As DNA, the CDR3 is TGTGCCAGTAGTGTAGAACTAGCGGGGAACAATGAGCAGTTCTTC. Amino acids: CASSVELAGNNEQFF. The rearrangement joins TRBV19 to TRBJ2-1; 10 nucleotides agree with TRBD2. Germline CDR1 reads LNHDA; CDR2 reads SQIVND (reference sequence). The CDR3 runs to 15 residues.

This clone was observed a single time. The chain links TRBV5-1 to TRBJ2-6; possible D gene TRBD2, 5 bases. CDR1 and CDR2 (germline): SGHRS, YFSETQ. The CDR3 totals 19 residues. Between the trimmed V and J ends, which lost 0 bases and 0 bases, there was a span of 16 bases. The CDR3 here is CASSLAHSGAFSGANVLTF. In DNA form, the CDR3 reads TGCGCCAGCAGCTTGGCCCACAGCGGAGCTTTCTCTGGGGCCAACGTCCTGACTTTC.

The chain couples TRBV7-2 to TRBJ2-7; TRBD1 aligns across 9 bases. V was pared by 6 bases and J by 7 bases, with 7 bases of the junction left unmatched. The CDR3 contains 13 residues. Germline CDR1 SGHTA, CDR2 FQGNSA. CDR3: CASRWTGAFEQYF. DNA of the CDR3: TGTGCCAGCAGGTGGACAGGGGCCTTTGAGCAGTACTTC.

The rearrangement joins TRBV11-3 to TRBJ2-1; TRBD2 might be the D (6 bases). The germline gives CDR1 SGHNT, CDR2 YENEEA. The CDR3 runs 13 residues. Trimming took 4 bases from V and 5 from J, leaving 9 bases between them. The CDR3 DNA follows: TGTGCCAGCAGCTCGCGGGGCCACAATGAGCAGTTCTTC. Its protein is CASSSRGHNEQFF.

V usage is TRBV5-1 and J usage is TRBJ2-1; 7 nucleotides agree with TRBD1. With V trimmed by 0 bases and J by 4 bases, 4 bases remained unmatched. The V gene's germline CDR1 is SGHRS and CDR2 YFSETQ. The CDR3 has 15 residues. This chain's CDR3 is CASSLEGADYNEQFF. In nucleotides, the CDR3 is TGCGCCAGCAGCTTGGAGGGGGCGGATTACAATGAGCAGTTCTTC.

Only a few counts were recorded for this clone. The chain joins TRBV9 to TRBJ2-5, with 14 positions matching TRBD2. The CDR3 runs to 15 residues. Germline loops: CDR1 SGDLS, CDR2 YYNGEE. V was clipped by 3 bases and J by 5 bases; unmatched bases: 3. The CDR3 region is CASSGTSGGYETQYF. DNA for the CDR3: TGTGCCAGCAGCGGGACTAGCGGGGGGTATGAGACCCAGTACTTC.

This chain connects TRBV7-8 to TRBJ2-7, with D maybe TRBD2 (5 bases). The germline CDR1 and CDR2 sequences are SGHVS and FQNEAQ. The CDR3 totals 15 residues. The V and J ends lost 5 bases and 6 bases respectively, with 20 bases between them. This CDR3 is CASSRATDGVGEQYF. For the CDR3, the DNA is TGTGCCAGCAGCCGAGCCACAGACGGGGTAGGCGAGCAGTACTTC.

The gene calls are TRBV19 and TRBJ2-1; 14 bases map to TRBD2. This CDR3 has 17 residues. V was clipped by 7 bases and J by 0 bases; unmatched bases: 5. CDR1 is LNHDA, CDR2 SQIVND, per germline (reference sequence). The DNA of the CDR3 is TGTGCCAGTACCACCGGGACTAGCGGGAGCTCCTACAATGAGCAGTTCTTC. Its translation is CASTTGTSGSSYNEQFF.

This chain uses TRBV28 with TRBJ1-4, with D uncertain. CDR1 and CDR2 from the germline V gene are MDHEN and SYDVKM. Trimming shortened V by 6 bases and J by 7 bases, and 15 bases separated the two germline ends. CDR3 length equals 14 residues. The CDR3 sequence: CASRLFGEGEKLFF. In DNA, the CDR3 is TGTGCCAGCAGACTCTTTGGTGAGGGTGAAAAACTGTTTTTT.

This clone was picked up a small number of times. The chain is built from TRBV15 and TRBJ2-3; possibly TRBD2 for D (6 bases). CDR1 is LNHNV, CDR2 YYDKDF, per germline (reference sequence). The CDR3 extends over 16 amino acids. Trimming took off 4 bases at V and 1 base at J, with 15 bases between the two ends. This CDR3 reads CATSIMGGVGTDTQYF. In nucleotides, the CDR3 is TGTGCCACCAGCATTATGGGGGGAGTGGGCACAGATACGCAGTATTTT.